What follows is one T cell receptor (beta chain) and its context. This sample stems from a study of cytomegalovirus exposure and HLA in healthy donors. Amplification used 60 Vbeta primers and 13 Jbeta primers. TCRdb's table, derived via immunoSEQ multiplex PCR, lists solely in-frame clones and lacks some. The repertoire consists of 160,000 or so clones, with approximately 82% occurring once and the leading ten covering 5% to 7%. Per the germline V gene, CDR1 is SGHRS and CDR2 is YFSETQ. V lost 2 bases to trimming and J lost 5 bases; unmatched junction nucleotides: 11. The CDR3 is 16 amino acids. The chain carries TRBV5-1 and TRBJ2-5; 8 bases align to TRBD1. This clonotype originated in a man aged 50-59 years in good health and CMV-seropositive. Sequencing used PBMCs. The CDR3 region is CASSFHPQGAWETQYF. The DNA of the CDR3 is TGCGCCAGCAGCTTTCACCCTCAGGGGGCTTGGGAGACCCAGTACTTC.